Shown below are 8 T cell receptor beta chains from a single sample sequenced in a study of T cells in Graves' hyperthyroidism and ophthalmopathy. The investigators amplified TCR beta CDR3 regions from RNA transcripts. The primer set for the first-round RT-PCR of the TCR CDR3 was HTBI. TCRdb used MiXCR to reprocess the multiplex PCR reads, holding one entry per CDR3 protein. The sample shows 550,000 to 600,000 distinct CDR3 sequences, 11% to 15% of them seen only once. Input material: blood. These receptors all come from a woman under 30 with Graves' ophthalmopathy.

The table lists this clonotype with a few counts. This CDR3 is CSVEATGNANTGELFF. The CDR3 DNA is TGCAGCGTTGAGGCAACAGGGAATGCGAACACCGGGGAGCTGTTTTTT. The gene calls are TRBV29-1 and TRBJ2-2, with D possibly TRBD1 on 6 matching bases. The germline gives CDR1 SQVTM, CDR2 ANQGSEA. Trimming removed 3 bases at V and 0 bases at J, with 14 bases between. This CDR3 has 16 residues.

This chain links TRBV19 with TRBJ2-5, with D possibly matching TRBD1 (6 bases). There are 15 residues in the CDR3. The germline gives CDR1 LNHDA, CDR2 SQIVND (reference sequence). Trimming removed 4 bases from V and 2 bases from J, with 14 bases in between. The CDR3 sequence is CASSTPGALQETQYF. CDR3 nucleotides: TGTGCCAGTAGTACCCCAGGGGCATTACAAGAGACCCAGTACTTC.

This clonotype was seen many times. V gene TRBV27 combines with J gene TRBJ2-7, with TRBD2 as a possible D gene (5 bases). The CDR3 loop spans 13 amino acids. V shed 5 bases and J shed 3 bases, with 11 bases lying between them. Germline CDR1 MNHEY, CDR2 SMNVEV (reference sequence). The CDR3 here is CASSAGLLYEQYF. CDR3 bases: TGTGCCAGCAGTGCCGGACTTCTCTACGAGCAGTACTTC.

This clonotype was seen a handful of times. The rearrangement links TRBV4-3 to TRBJ1-2, with 9 bases identical to TRBD1. Losses at the gene ends were 1 base for V and 5 bases for J; bases not matched to a gene: 5. This CDR3 is built from 15 residues. Germline values: CDR1 LGHNA, CDR2 YSLEER. The CDR3 here is CASSQVNRGRYGYTF. The DNA of the CDR3 is TGCGCCAGCAGCCAAGTAAACAGGGGGCGTTATGGCTACACCTTC.

This clonotype has ten or more counts. J is TRBJ2-1 and V is TRBV20-1; 8 positions match TRBD1. CDR3 length equals 14 residues. The germline V gene has CDR1 DFQATT and CDR2 SNEGSKA (reference sequence). J lost 2 bases, V lost 4 bases, and 4 bases had no gene match. In DNA form, the CDR3 reads TGCAGTGCTACAGACAGGGGCCCCTACAATGAGCAGTTCTTC. It is translated as CSATDRGPYNEQFF.

This clonotype was detected ten times or more. The gene calls are TRBV6-1 and TRBJ1-3; 7 bases are shared with TRBD1. Germline V gene sequence: CDR1 MNHNS, CDR2 SASEGT. V trimming: 4 bases; J trimming: 2 bases; junction bases outside the gene matches: 5. CDR3 length equals 15 residues. The CDR3 is CASSVQGIPGNTIYF. CDR3 in DNA: TGTGCCAGCAGTGTACAGGGGATTCCTGGAAACACCATATATTTT.

At least ten counts were recorded for this clonotype. This rearrangement joins TRBV6-1 to TRBJ2-1, with D maybe TRBD2 (6 bases). The germline gives CDR1 MNHNS, CDR2 SASEGT. V was clipped by 5 bases and J by 4 bases, with 18 bases between them. The CDR3 consists of 16 residues. CDR3 nucleotide sequence: TGTGCCAGCAGTCCCCTTGAGGGACTTTCTTACAATGAGCAGTTCTTC. Its protein is CASSPLEGLSYNEQFF.

The table lists this clonotype with many counts. The chain employs TRBV2 and TRBJ2-3, with D possibly being TRBD2 (5 bases). There are 13 residues in the CDR3. Deletions cut 11 bases from V and 7 bases from J, with 19 bases between. Germline V CDR1 and CDR2: SNHLY, FYNNEI. In nucleotides, the CDR3 is TGTGCCGGTTCCGGGCCCGGGGTTTATACGCAGTATTTT. It codes for CAGSGPGVYTQYF.